The 3 T cell receptor beta chains listed next were all sequenced from one sample in a study of T cells in pancreatic ductal adenocarcinoma. The repertoire was sequenced with immunoSEQ multiplex PCR; TCRdb's copy has only in-frame clones and lacks some. The sample consists of roughly 100,000 clones, nearly 95% of them appearing once. Selected pancreatic ductal adenocarcinoma patients had undergone surgery without neoadjuvant therapy. Sequenced: PBMCs. Receptor source: a human donor with pancreatic ductal adenocarcinoma.

V usage is TRBV10-1 and J usage is TRBJ2-7; no reliable D call. V was shortened by 3 bases and J by 2 bases, with 8 bases between the two germline ends. CDR1 and CDR2 from the germline V gene are WNHNN and SYGVQD (reference sequence). This CDR3 comprises 13 residues. In nucleotides, the CDR3 is TGCGCCAGCAGTGACCCTCTAACCTACGAGCAGTACTTC. The encoded protein is CASSDPLTYEQYF.

The rearrangement links TRBV5-1 to TRBJ2-1, with 12 nucleotides matching TRBD2. The CDR3 runs to 17 residues. J was trimmed by 5 bases and V by 7 bases; bases with no gene match: 13. CDR1 SGHRS and CDR2 YFSETQ come from the germline V gene. CDR3 sequence (DNA): TGCGCCAGCCTCGGGAGGGGAACTAGCGGGGGGAACAATGAGCAGTTCTTC. This encodes CASLGRGTSGGNNEQFF.

CDR3 nucleotide sequence: TGTGCCTGGACCAGGAAGGCAGGGTACGAGCAGTACTTC. Amino acids: CAWTRKAGYEQYF. The rearrangement links TRBV30 to TRBJ2-7, with D maybe TRBD1 (5 bases). Germline CDR1 is GTSNPN and CDR2 is SVGIG (reference sequence). Trimming cost V 4 bases and J 4 bases, with 14 bases left between them. CDR3 size: 13 residues.